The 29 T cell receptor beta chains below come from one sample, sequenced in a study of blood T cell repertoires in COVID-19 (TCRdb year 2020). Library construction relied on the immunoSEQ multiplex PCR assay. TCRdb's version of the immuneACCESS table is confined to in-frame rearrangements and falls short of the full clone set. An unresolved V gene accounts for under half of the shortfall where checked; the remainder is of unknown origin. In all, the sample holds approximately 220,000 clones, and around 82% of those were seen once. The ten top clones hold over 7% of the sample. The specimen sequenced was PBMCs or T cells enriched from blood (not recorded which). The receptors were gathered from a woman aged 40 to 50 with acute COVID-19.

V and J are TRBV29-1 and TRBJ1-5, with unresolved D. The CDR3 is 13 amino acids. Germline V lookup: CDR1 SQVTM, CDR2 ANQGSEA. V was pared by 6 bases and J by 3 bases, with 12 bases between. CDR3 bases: TGCAGCGTCGTGGGCAGCCCCAATCAGCCCCAGCATTTT. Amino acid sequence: CSVVGSPNQPQHF.

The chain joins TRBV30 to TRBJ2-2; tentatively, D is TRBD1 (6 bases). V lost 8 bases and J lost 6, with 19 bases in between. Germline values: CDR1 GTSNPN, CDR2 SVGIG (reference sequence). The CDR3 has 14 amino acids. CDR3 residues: CAQDRKFSPGELFF. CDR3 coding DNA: TGTGCCCAGGACAGAAAATTTTCCCCCGGGGAGCTGTTTTTT.

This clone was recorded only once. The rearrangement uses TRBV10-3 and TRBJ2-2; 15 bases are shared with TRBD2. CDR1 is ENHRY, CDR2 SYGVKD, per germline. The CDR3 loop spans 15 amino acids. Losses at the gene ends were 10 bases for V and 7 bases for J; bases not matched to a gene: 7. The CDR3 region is CATGTSGRSNGELFF. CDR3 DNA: TGTGCCACTGGGACTAGCGGGAGGAGTAACGGGGAGCTGTTTTTT.

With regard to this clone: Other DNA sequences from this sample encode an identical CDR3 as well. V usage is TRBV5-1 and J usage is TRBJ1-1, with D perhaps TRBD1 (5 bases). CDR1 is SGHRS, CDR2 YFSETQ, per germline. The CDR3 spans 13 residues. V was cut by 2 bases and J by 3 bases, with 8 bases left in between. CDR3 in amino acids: CASSFARDTEAFF. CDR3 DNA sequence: TGCGCCAGCAGCTTCGCCAGGGACACTGAAGCTTTCTTT.

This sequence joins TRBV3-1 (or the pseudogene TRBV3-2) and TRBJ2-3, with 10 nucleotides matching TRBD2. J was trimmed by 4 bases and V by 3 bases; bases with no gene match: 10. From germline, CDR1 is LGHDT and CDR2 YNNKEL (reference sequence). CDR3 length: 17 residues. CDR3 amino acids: CASSQRPLAGVPDTQYF. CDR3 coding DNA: TGTGCCAGCAGCCAGAGACCCCTAGCGGGAGTCCCAGATACGCAGTATTTT.

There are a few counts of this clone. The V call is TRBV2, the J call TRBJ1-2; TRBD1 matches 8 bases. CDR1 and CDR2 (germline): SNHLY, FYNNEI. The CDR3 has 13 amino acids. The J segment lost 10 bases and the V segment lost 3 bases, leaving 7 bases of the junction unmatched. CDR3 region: CASSDDRGKAYTF. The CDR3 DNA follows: TGTGCCAGCAGTGACGACAGGGGAAAGGCCTACACCTTC.

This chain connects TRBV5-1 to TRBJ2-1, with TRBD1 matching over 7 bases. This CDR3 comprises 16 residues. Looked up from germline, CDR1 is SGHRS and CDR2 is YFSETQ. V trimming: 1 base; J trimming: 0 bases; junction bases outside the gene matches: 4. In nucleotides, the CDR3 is TGCGCCAGCAGCTTGCTGGGACAGAGCTCCTACAATGAGCAGTTCTTC. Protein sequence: CASSLLGQSSYNEQFF. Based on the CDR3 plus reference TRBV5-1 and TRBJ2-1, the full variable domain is KAGVTQTPRYLIKTRGQQVTLSCSPISGHRSVSWYQQTPGQGLQFLFEYFSETQRNKGNFPGRFSGRQFSNSRSEMNVSTLELGDSALYLCASSLLGQSSYNEQFFGPGTRLTVL.

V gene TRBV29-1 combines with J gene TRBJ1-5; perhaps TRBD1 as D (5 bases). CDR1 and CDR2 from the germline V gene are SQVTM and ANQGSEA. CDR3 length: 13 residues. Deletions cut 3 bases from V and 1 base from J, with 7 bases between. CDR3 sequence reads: CSVDSGSNQPQHF. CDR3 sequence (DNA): TGCAGCGTTGATTCAGGGAGCAATCAGCCCCAGCATTTT.

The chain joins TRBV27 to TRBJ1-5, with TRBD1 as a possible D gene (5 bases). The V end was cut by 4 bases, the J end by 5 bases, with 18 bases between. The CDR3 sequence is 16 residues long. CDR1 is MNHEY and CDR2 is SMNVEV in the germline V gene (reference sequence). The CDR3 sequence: CASSSLAGLSDQPQHF. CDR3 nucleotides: TGTGCCAGCAGTTCCCTCGCAGGGTTAAGCGATCAGCCCCAGCATTTT.

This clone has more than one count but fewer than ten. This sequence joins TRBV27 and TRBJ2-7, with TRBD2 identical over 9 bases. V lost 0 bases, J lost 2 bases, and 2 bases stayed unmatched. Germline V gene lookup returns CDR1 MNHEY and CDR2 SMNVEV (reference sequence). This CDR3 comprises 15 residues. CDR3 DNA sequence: TGTGCCAGCAGTTTATCCGTAGCGGGAGCCTACGAGCAGTACTTC. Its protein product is CASSLSVAGAYEQYF.

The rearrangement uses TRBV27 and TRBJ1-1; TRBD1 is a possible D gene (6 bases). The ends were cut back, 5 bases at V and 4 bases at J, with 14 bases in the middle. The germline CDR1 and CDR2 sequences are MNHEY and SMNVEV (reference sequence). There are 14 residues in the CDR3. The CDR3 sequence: CASSPFDRITEAFF. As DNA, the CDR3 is TGTGCCAGCAGTCCTTTCGACAGGATCACTGAAGCTTTCTTT.

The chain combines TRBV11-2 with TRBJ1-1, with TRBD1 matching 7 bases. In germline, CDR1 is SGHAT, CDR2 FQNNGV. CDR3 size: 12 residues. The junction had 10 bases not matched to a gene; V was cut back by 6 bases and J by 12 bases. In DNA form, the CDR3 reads TGTGCCAGCAGACGTACCGGGACAGAAACTTTCTTT. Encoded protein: CASRRTGTETFF.

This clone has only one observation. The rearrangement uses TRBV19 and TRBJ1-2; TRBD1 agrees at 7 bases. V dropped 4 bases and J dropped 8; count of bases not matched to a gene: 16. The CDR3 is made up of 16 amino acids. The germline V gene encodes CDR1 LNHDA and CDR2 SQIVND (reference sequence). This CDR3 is CASSTNPERGRLGYTF. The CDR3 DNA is TGTGCCAGTAGTACCAACCCCGAGAGGGGGCGGTTGGGCTACACCTTC.

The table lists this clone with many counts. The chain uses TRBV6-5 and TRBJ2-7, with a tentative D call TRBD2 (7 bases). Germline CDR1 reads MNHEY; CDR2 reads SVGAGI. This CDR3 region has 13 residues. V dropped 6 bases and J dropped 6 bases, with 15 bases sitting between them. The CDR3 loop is CASRREGVTEQYF. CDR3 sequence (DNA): TGTGCCAGCAGAAGGGAGGGGGTTACCGAGCAGTACTTC.

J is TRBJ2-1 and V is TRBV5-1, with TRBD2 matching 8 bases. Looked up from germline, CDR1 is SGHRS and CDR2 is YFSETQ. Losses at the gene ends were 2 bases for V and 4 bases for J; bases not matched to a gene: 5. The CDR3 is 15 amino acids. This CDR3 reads CASSFGSGTYNEQFF. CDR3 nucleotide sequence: TGCGCCAGCAGCTTCGGTAGCGGGACTTACAATGAGCAGTTCTTC. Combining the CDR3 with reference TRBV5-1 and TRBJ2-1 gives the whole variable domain KAGVTQTPRYLIKTRGQQVTLSCSPISGHRSVSWYQQTPGQGLQFLFEYFSETQRNKGNFPGRFSGRQFSNSRSEMNVSTLELGDSALYLCASSFGSGTYNEQFFGPGTRLTVL.

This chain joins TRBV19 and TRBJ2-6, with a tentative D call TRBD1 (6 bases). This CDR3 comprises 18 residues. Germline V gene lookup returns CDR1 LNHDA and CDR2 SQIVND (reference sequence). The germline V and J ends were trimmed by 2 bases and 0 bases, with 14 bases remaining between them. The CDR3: CASSIQGHSLSGANVLTF. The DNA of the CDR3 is TGTGCCAGTAGTATACAGGGACACTCTCTCTCTGGGGCCAACGTCCTGACTTTC. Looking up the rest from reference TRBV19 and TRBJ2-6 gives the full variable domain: DGGITQSPKYLFRKEGQNVTLSCEQNLNHDAMYWYRQDPGQGLRLIYYSQIVNDFQKGDIAEGYSVSREKKESFPLTVTSAQKNPTAFYLCASSIQGHSLSGANVLTFGAGSRLTVL.

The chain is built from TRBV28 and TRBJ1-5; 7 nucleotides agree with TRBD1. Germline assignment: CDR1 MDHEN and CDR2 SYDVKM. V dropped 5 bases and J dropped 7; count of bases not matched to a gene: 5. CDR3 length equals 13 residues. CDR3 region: CASSDRVYQPQHF. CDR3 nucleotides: TGTGCCAGCAGTGACAGGGTATACCAGCCCCAGCATTTT. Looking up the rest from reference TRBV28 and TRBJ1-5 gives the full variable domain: DVKVTQSSRYLVKRTGEKVFLECVQDMDHENMFWYRQDPGLGLRLIYFSYDVKMKEKGDIPEGYSVSREKKERFSLILESASTNQTSMYLCASSDRVYQPQHFGDGTRLSIL.

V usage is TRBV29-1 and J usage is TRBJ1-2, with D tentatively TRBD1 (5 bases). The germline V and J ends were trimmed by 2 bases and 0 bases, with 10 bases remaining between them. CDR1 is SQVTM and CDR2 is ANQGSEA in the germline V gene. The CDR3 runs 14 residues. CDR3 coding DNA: TGCAGCGTTGAACGGGAGGGGCCTAACTATGGCTACACCTTC. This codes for CSVEREGPNYGYTF.

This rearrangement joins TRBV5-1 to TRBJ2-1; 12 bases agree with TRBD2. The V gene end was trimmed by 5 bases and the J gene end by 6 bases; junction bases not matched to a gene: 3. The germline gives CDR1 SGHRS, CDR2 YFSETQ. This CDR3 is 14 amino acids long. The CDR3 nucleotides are TGCGCCAGCAGGACTAGCGGGAGTGGCAATGAGCAGTTCTTC. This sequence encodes CASRTSGSGNEQFF.

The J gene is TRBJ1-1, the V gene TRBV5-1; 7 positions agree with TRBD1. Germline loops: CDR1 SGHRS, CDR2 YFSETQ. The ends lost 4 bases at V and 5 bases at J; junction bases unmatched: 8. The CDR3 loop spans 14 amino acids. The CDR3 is CASSEAGGWTEAFF. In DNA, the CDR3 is TGCGCCAGCAGCGAGGCAGGGGGGTGGACTGAAGCTTTCTTT.

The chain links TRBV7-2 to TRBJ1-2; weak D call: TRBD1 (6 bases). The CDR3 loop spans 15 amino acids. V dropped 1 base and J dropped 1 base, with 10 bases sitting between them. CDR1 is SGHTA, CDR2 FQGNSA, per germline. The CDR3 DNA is TGTGCCAGCAGCTTAGGCACAGGGAGTAACTATGGCTACACCTTC. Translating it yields CASSLGTGSNYGYTF.

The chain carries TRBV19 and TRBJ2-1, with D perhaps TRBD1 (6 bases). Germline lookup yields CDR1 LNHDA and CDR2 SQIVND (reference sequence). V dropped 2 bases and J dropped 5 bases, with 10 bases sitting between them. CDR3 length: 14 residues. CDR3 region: CASSISAGDNEQFF. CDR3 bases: TGTGCCAGTAGTATATCGGCAGGGGACAATGAGCAGTTCTTC.

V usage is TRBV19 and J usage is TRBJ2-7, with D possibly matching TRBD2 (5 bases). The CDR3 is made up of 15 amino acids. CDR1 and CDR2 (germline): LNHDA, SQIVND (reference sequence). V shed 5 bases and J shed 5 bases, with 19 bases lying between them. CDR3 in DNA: TGTGCCAGTAGTCTCATCGGGATCGAGGCCGACGAGCAGTACTTC. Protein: CASSLIGIEADEQYF.

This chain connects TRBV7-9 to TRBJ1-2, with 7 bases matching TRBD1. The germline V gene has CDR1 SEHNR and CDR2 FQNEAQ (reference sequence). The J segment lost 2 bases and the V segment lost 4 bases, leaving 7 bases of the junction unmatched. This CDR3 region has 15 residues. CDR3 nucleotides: TGTGCCAGCAGCTCGACAGGGCCAGGGAACTATGGCTACACCTTC. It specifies CASSSTGPGNYGYTF.

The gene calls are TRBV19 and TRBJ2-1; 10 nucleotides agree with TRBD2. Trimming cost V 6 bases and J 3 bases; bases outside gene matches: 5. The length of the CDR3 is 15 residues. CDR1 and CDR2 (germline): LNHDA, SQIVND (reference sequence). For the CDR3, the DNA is TGTGCCAGTAGGGGGGGGACTAGCGACTACAATGAGCAGTTCTTC. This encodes CASRGGTSDYNEQFF.

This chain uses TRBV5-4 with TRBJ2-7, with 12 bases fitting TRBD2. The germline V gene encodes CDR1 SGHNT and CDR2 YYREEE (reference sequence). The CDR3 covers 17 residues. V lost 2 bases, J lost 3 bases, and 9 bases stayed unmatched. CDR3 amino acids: CASSFSASGGANYEQYF. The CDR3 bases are TGTGCCAGCAGCTTCTCGGCTAGCGGGGGGGCTAACTACGAGCAGTACTTC.

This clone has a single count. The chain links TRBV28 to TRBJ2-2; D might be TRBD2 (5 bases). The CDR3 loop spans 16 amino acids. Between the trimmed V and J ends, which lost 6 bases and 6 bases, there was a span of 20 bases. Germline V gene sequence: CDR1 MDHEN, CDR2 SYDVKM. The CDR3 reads CASSLTRVRAAGELFF. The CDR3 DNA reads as TGTGCCAGCAGCCTGACGCGGGTGCGGGCGGCCGGGGAGCTGTTTTTT.

This CDR3 is CAISESGQGIEQFF. CDR3 nucleotide sequence: TGTGCCATCAGTGAGTCCGGGCAGGGGATCGAGCAGTTCTTC. The gene calls are TRBV10-3 and TRBJ2-1; D possibly corresponds to TRBD1 (6 bases). CDR1 is ENHRY and CDR2 is SYGVKD in the germline V gene. V lost 0 bases to trimming and J lost 10 bases, with 13 bases between them. The CDR3 covers 14 residues.

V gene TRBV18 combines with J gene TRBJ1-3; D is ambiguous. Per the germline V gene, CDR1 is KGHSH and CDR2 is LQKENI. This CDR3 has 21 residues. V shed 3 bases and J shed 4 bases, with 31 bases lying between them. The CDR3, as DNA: TGTGCCAGCTCACCCCTACGACCAACCTCGGGAGCCGAAACTGGGGGAAACACCATATATTTT. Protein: CASSPLRPTSGAETGGNTIYF.